Below, 22 T cell receptor beta chains from the same sample are listed, as sequenced in a study of blood T cell repertoires in COVID-19 (TCRdb year 2020). Preparation of the library involved the immunoSEQ multiplex PCR assay. Drawn from immuneACCESS, this table holds only the in-frame rearrangements with V and J called that TCRdb kept. Clones are partly lost; checked studies trace under half to an unresolved V gene and leave the rest unexplained. The sample table lists about 230,000 clones, less than 90% of them with a count of one. Of the sample, around 18% is held by the ten largest clones. Input material: peripheral blood. These receptors were taken from a woman at least 80 years old with active or convalescent COVID-19.

The chain is built from TRBV2 and TRBJ2-7, with 8 bases lining up with TRBD1. V lost 7 bases and J lost 0; bases outside the gene matches: 5. From germline, CDR1 is SNHLY and CDR2 FYNNEI. There are 14 residues in the CDR3. CDR3 protein: CASMRTGSSYEQYF. CDR3 coding DNA: TGTGCCAGCATGAGGACAGGGAGCTCCTACGAGCAGTACTTC.

The CDR3 DNA reads as TGTGCCAGTAGTCTTAGGACAGGAGCCTACAATCAGCCCCAGCATTTT. Amino acids: CASSLRTGAYNQPQHF. The rearrangement joins TRBV19 to TRBJ1-5; 7 nucleotides agree with TRBD1. From germline, CDR1 is LNHDA and CDR2 SQIVND (reference sequence). Trimming at V came to 5 bases and at J to 3 bases, leaving 10 bases not matched to a gene. The CDR3 loop spans 16 amino acids. Filled out from reference TRBV19 and TRBJ1-5, the complete variable domain reads DGGITQSPKYLFRKEGQNVTLSCEQNLNHDAMYWYRQDPGQGLRLIYYSQIVNDFQKGDIAEGYSVSREKKESFPLTVTSAQKNPTAFYLCASSLRTGAYNQPQHFGDGTRLSIL.

J is TRBJ2-4 and V is TRBV7-3; a possible D gene is TRBD1 (6 bases). The CDR3 extends over 15 amino acids. Germline CDR1 reads SGHTA; CDR2 reads FQGTGA. V was cut by 4 bases and J by 4 bases, with 14 bases left in between. As DNA, the CDR3 is TGTGCCAGCAGCTACACAGGGTCTGCTAAAAACATTCAGTACTTC. Its translation is CASSYTGSAKNIQYF.

The rearrangement links TRBV25-1 to TRBJ1-2; perhaps TRBD1 as D (5 bases). Germline V gene lookup returns CDR1 MGHDK and CDR2 SYGVNS. The CDR3 contains 12 residues. Trimming shortened V by 6 bases and J by 7 bases, and 12 bases separated the two germline ends. The CDR3, as DNA: TGTGCCAGCAGCTTACAAGGGGCTGGCTACACCTTC. Its protein product is CASSLQGAGYTF.

The CDR3 loop reads CASSPPGLGGPGANVLTF. The DNA of the CDR3 is TGTGCCAGCAGCCCGCCGGGACTAGGGGGGCCTGGGGCCAACGTCCTGACTTTC. The chain recombines TRBV7-3 with TRBJ2-6; 8 bases align to TRBD2. J was trimmed by 2 bases and V by 5 bases; bases with no gene match: 11. Germline CDR1 SGHTA, CDR2 FQGTGA. The CDR3 is 18 amino acids.

This chain connects TRBV30 to TRBJ1-4; D is uncertain. V shed 2 bases and J shed 5 bases, with 15 bases lying between them. Germline V CDR1 and CDR2: GTSNPN, SVGIG (reference sequence). This CDR3 spans 15 amino acids. The CDR3: CAWSIAGGENEKLFF. CDR3 sequence (DNA): TGTGCCTGGAGTATCGCGGGCGGGGAGAATGAAAAACTGTTTTTT.

This clone has a single count. V usage is TRBV11-3 and J usage is TRBJ2-1; a weak D match, TRBD2 (6 bases). The germline V gene encodes CDR1 SGHNT and CDR2 YENEEA. V lost 2 bases to trimming and J lost 9 bases, with 14 bases between them. This CDR3 comprises 14 residues. For the CDR3, the DNA is TGTGCCAGCAGCTTAATCGGAGGGAAGGCTGAGCAGTTCTTC. This sequence encodes CASSLIGGKAEQFF.

The V call is TRBV18, the J call TRBJ2-7; D may be TRBD1 (7 bases). Germline assignment: CDR1 KGHSH and CDR2 LQKENI. This CDR3 spans 14 amino acids. V was shortened by 2 bases and J by 3 bases, with 11 bases between the two germline ends. CDR3 nucleotide sequence: TGTGCCAGCTCACCATCGCAGGGGGGCTACGAGCAGTACTTC. Translated, it gives CASSPSQGGYEQYF.

V usage is TRBV27 and J usage is TRBJ2-1; 11 nucleotides line up with TRBD1. Unmatched junction bases numbered 4, after V lost 6 bases and J lost 3 bases. Germline CDR1 reads MNHEY; CDR2 reads SMNVEV (reference sequence). The CDR3 consists of 15 residues. CDR3 in DNA: TGTGCCAGCAGCTCCGGGACAGGGGGCTACAATGAGCAGTTCTTC. Translation gives CASSSGTGGYNEQFF.

This rearrangement joins TRBV19 to TRBJ1-4; possible D gene TRBD1, 6 bases. Trimming removed 3 bases from V and 4 bases from J, with 12 bases in between. The CDR3 has 15 amino acids. In germline, CDR1 is LNHDA, CDR2 SQIVND (reference sequence). In DNA, the CDR3 is TGTGCCAGTAGTATGCCGACAGGACTTAATGAAAAACTGTTTTTT. Translation gives CASSMPTGLNEKLFF.

The V gene is TRBV6-5, the J gene TRBJ1-1; no definite D call. CDR3 length: 14 residues. CDR1 MNHEY and CDR2 SVGAGI come from the germline V gene. With 2 bases removed from V and 1 base from J, the gap between germline ends came to 8 bases. The CDR3, as DNA: TGTGCCAGCAGTTACCAGGTTAGGAACACTGAAGCTTTCTTT. The encoded protein is CASSYQVRNTEAFF.

The J gene is TRBJ1-1, the V gene TRBV7-9, with D possibly TRBD1 on 5 matching bases. The V end lost 7 bases, the J end lost 2 bases, and 8 bases lay between the germline ends. Germline values: CDR1 SEHNR, CDR2 FQNEAQ (reference sequence). This CDR3 spans 12 amino acids. The chain's CDR3 is CASKGLNTEAFF. The CDR3 nucleotides read TGTGCCAGCAAGGGACTAAACACTGAAGCTTTCTTT.

The chain uses TRBV12-3 or TRBV12-4 and TRBJ2-3; D call uncertain. The CDR3 runs 12 residues. Between the trimmed V and J ends, which lost 3 bases and 5 bases, there was a span of 6 bases. The CDR3 DNA follows: TGTGCCAGCAGTTTCCTCTTAGATACGCAGTATTTT. Translated: CASSFLLDTQYF.

This chain links TRBV7-6 with TRBJ1-3, with 7 positions matching TRBD1. The V gene's germline CDR1 is SGHVS and CDR2 FNYEAQ. The V gene end was trimmed by 4 bases and the J gene end by 0 bases; junction bases not matched to a gene: 0. This CDR3 spans 14 amino acids. CDR3: CASSWTGSGNTIYF. The CDR3, as DNA: TGTGCCAGCAGCTGGACAGGCTCTGGAAACACCATATATTTT.

This rearrangement joins TRBV19 to TRBJ2-3; TRBD2 agrees at 8 bases. The ends lost 6 bases at V and 3 bases at J; junction bases unmatched: 11. Germline CDR1 reads LNHDA; CDR2 reads SQIVND (reference sequence). There are 16 residues in the CDR3. The CDR3 DNA sequence: TGTGCCAGTAGCCTTATTAGCGGGGCGGCAACAGATACGCAGTATTTT. Protein sequence: CASSLISGAATDTQYF.

The V call is TRBV9, the J call TRBJ1-5, with no clear D. Germline V gives CDR1 SGDLS, CDR2 YYNGEE. Between the trimmed V and J ends, which lost 4 bases and 0 bases, there was a span of 11 bases. The CDR3 loop spans 15 amino acids. CDR3 sequence reads: CASSPGGYSNQPQHF. CDR3 coding DNA: TGTGCCAGCAGCCCCGGAGGATATAGCAATCAGCCCCAGCATTTT.

The chain is built from TRBV9 and TRBJ2-7, with a possible D match to TRBD2 (5 bases). V was clipped by 3 bases and J by 2 bases, with 18 bases between them. The germline CDR1 and CDR2 sequences are SGDLS and YYNGEE. The CDR3 extends over 16 amino acids. The CDR3 here is CASSASGSSITYEQYF. CDR3 coding DNA: TGTGCCAGCAGCGCTTCGGGAAGCTCCATAACCTACGAGCAGTACTTC.

This chain uses TRBV11-3 with TRBJ2-3, with 10 bases identical to TRBD2. The CDR3 has 15 residues. From germline, CDR1 is SGHNT and CDR2 YENEEA. The ends lost 5 bases at V and 2 bases at J; junction bases unmatched: 4. CDR3 in amino acids: CASSPLAGITDTQYF. The CDR3 nucleotides read TGTGCCAGCAGCCCACTAGCGGGGATCACAGATACGCAGTATTTT.

V gene TRBV9 combines with J gene TRBJ2-7; 7 nucleotides agree with TRBD2. V was clipped by 0 bases and J by 3 bases; unmatched bases: 6. Germline V CDR1 and CDR2: SGDLS, YYNGEE. The CDR3 has 15 amino acids. The CDR3: CASSVEASGNYEQYF. The CDR3 region has the DNA TGTGCCAGCAGCGTAGAGGCTAGCGGTAACTACGAGCAGTACTTC. Based on the CDR3 plus reference TRBV9 and TRBJ2-7, the full variable domain is DSGVTQTPKHLITATGQRVTLRCSPRSGDLSVYWYQQSLDQGLQFLIQYYNGEERAKGNILERFSAQQFPDLHSELNLSSLELGDSALYFCASSVEASGNYEQYFGPGTRLTVT.

This clone was found a few times. The gene calls are TRBV3-1 (or the pseudogene TRBV3-2) and TRBJ1-2; no clear D. CDR1 and CDR2 (germline): LGHDT, YNNKEL (reference sequence). Trimming removed 5 bases at V and 8 bases at J, with 12 bases between. This CDR3 has 12 amino acids. CDR3 DNA: TGTGCCAGCAGCGTCCTGAGCAGGGGCTACACCTTC. Translated, it gives CASSVLSRGYTF.

This chain links TRBV2 with TRBJ1-5; D possibly corresponds to TRBD1 (5 bases). Between the trimmed V and J ends, which lost 0 bases and 16 bases, there was a span of 22 bases. This CDR3 spans 15 amino acids. The V gene's germline CDR1 is SNHLY and CDR2 FYNNEI. The CDR3 DNA sequence: TGTGCCAGCAGTGAAGCGAAACATATAAGGGCAGGGCACCATTTT. Amino acids: CASSEAKHIRAGHHF.

This sequence joins TRBV9 and TRBJ2-5; possibly TRBD1 for D (5 bases). The CDR3 covers 15 residues. The V and J ends lost 0 bases and 5 bases respectively, with 14 bases between them. Per the germline V gene, CDR1 is SGDLS and CDR2 is YYNGEE. DNA for the CDR3: TGTGCCAGCAGCGTAGGGGGCTGGGCAGGGGAGACCCAGTACTTC. Translating gives CASSVGGWAGETQYF.